This T cell receptor (beta chain) was sequenced for a study of T cell repertoires in cytomegalovirus infection. Looking at the study overall: Indications of both CMV infection and matching HLA type were provided by public TCR beta signatures.

As for this clonotype: The antigen is unknown.

TCRdb re-called the reads through MiXCR, storing one row per CDR3 protein. The top ten hold roughly a tenth of the sample, which has 480,000 or so distinct CDR3 sequences, approximately 10% seen once. The CDR3 is 14 amino acids. CDR1 DFQATT and CDR2 SNEGSKA come from the germline V gene (reference sequence). Trimming at V came to 0 bases and at J to 6 bases, leaving 4 bases not matched to a gene. Study findings and constraints: Totalled public TCR beta family frequency picked out people who carried CMV plus the relevant HLA. HLA-C-restricted TCR beta clonotypes specific for CMV led the ex vivo response.

The receptor was derived from a human donor in good health (CMV status not recorded). Some clones in this sample may be carry-over from other donors' samples. Material for sequencing was PBMCs. The chain couples TRBV20-1 to TRBJ2-4; 8 bases match TRBD2. Here the CDR3 DNA reads TGCAGTGCTAGAGATCCTCTAGCGGGAAACATTCAGTACTTC. Translation gives CSARDPLAGNIQYF.